Below are 30 T cell receptor beta chains sequenced from a single sample in a study of cytomegalovirus exposure and HLA in healthy donors. This PCR relied on a set of 60 Vbeta primers and 13 Jbeta primers. Libraries were prepared by immunoSEQ multiplex PCR; TCRdb keeps only in-frame clonotypes and omits some of them. The sample has approximately 240,000 clones, around four fifths seen once. The sample comprised PBMCs. These receptors were taken from a woman in her 40s in good health and CMV-seronegative.

The V gene is TRBV9, the J gene TRBJ2-1; D might be TRBD2 (5 bases). The CDR3 is 15 residues long. Germline CDR1 and CDR2: SGDLS and YYNGEE. V shed 0 bases and J shed 0 bases, with 7 bases lying between them. The CDR3 DNA sequence: TGTGCCAGCAGCGTAGACGGGGACTCCTACAATGAGCAGTTCTTC. It codes for CASSVDGDSYNEQFF.

V is TRBV28 and J is TRBJ2-5, with TRBD1 matching over 7 bases. The J call could be wrong; TRBJ2-7 is a better fit for the DNA end. CDR3 size: 12 residues. Germline CDR1 is MDHEN and CDR2 is SYDVKM. The CDR3 sequence: CASSKQGREQYF. CDR3 DNA sequence: TGTGCCAGCAGTAAACAGGGGCGCGAGCAGTACTTC.

This clone appeared a single time. The chain is built from TRBV7-9 and TRBJ2-7; the D is unclear. V lost 2 bases, J lost 1 base, and 6 bases lay in between. Germline CDR1 and CDR2: SEHNR and FQNEAQ (reference sequence). The CDR3 sequence is 13 residues long. The CDR3 loop reads CASSLQESYEQYF. The CDR3 DNA is TGTGCCAGCAGCTTACAGGAATCCTACGAGCAGTACTTC.

This clone was seen a few times. The chain carries TRBV5-6 and TRBJ1-3; TRBD1 agrees at 7 bases. Germline CDR1 is SGHDT and CDR2 is YYEEEE. The CDR3 runs 16 residues. The ends lost 4 bases at V and 1 base at J; junction bases unmatched: 8. DNA of the CDR3: TGTGCCAGCAGCCTAACGACAGGGTCATCTGGAAACACCATATATTTT. This gives the protein CASSLTTGSSGNTIYF.

DNA for the CDR3: TGTGCCAGCAGCTCCCGGGATCTCATCACTGAAGCTTTCTTT. It translates to CASSSRDLITEAFF. This rearrangement joins TRBV7-2 to TRBJ1-1; D not resolved. V was trimmed by 4 bases and J by 4 bases, leaving 13 bases between them. This CDR3 has 14 amino acids. The germline V gene encodes CDR1 SGHTA and CDR2 FQGNSA.

J is TRBJ1-2 and V is TRBV10-2; D call uncertain. Germline V lookup: CDR1 WSHSY, CDR2 SAAADI. The CDR3 spans 12 residues. The V end lost 8 bases, the J end lost 3 bases, and 10 bases lay between the germline ends. The CDR3 loop reads CASGEMDYGYTF. The CDR3 DNA reads as TGCGCCAGCGGGGAGATGGACTATGGCTACACCTTC.

Only a few counts were recorded for this clone. This chain uses TRBV19 with TRBJ1-1; possibly TRBD1 for D (6 bases). This CDR3 has 13 residues. The V end was cut by 5 bases, the J end by 7 bases, with 14 bases between. In germline, CDR1 is LNHDA, CDR2 SQIVND (reference sequence). CDR3 DNA sequence: TGTGCCAGTAGTTCCACAGGGTCGGGTGAAGCTTTCTTT. The encoded protein is CASSSTGSGEAFF.

The chain is built from TRBV9 and TRBJ2-7; D may be TRBD1 (6 bases). The V and J ends lost 0 bases and 2 bases respectively, with 15 bases between them. CDR3 length: 16 amino acids. Per the germline V gene, CDR1 is SGDLS and CDR2 is YYNGEE. CDR3 sequence reads: CASSVGPGTLAYEQYF. CDR3 in DNA: TGTGCCAGCAGCGTAGGTCCAGGGACATTGGCCTACGAGCAGTACTTC.

This sequence joins TRBV30 and TRBJ2-3; possible D gene TRBD2, 7 bases. Germline loops: CDR1 GTSNPN, CDR2 SVGIG (reference sequence). The V and J ends lost 5 bases and 3 bases respectively, with 12 bases between them. CDR3 size: 13 residues. In nucleotides, the CDR3 is TGTGCCTGGGGCGCGGGGGCTACAGATACGCAGTATTTT. Translated, it gives CAWGAGATDTQYF.

The table lists this clone with a few counts. This rearrangement joins TRBV7-8 to TRBJ1-3, with 8 bases fitting TRBD1. The CDR3 totals 14 residues. CDR1 and CDR2 (germline): SGHVS, FQNEAQ. The trim removed 5 bases at V and 4 bases at J, leaving 4 bases unmatched. The chain's CDR3 is CASSPGQGGNTIYF. In nucleotides, the CDR3 is TGTGCCAGCAGCCCAGGACAGGGCGGAAACACCATATATTTT.

This clone has just one count. CDR3 residues: CASNGGGDHSPLHF. DNA for the CDR3: TGTGCCAGTAACGGGGGTGGTGACCATTCACCCCTCCACTTT. This sequence joins TRBV19 and TRBJ1-6; D is possibly TRBD1 (5 bases). The CDR3 spans 14 residues. Trimming removed 7 bases from V and 8 bases from J, with 15 bases in between. Germline-derived CDR1 and CDR2 are LNHDA and SQIVND (reference sequence).

This clone showed up just a few times. The genes are TRBV4-2 and TRBJ2-6, with D uncertain. Germline CDR1 reads LGHNA; CDR2 reads YNFKEQ. V was cut by 0 bases and J by 3 bases, with 9 bases left in between. The CDR3 has 16 amino acids. CDR3 sequence reads: CASSQDFGVGANVLTF. In DNA form, the CDR3 reads TGTGCCAGCAGCCAAGATTTCGGTGTTGGGGCCAACGTCCTGACTTTC.

The V call is TRBV5-6, the J call TRBJ2-7, with D possibly being TRBD2 (5 bases). The CDR3 is made up of 13 amino acids. Per germline, CDR1 SGHDT and CDR2 YYEEEE. Deletions cut 2 bases from V and 3 bases from J, with 9 bases between. The CDR3 loop reads CASSFRRVYEQYF. Written as DNA, the CDR3 is TGTGCCAGCAGCTTCAGGCGGGTCTACGAGCAGTACTTC.

CDR3 amino acids: CAWRGVRNTIYF. As DNA, the CDR3 is TGTGCCTGGAGAGGAGTCCGAAACACCATATATTTT. The rearrangement links TRBV30 to TRBJ1-3; no reliable D call. Trimming took off 3 bases at V and 5 bases at J, with 8 bases between the two ends. There are 12 residues in the CDR3. Germline V lookup: CDR1 GTSNPN, CDR2 SVGIG (reference sequence).

The chain carries TRBV19 and TRBJ1-1; D not resolved. Trimming took off 5 bases at V and 1 base at J, with 14 bases between the two ends. CDR3 size: 15 residues. The germline gives CDR1 LNHDA, CDR2 SQIVND (reference sequence). CDR3 residues: CASSVYGVPNTEAFF. The CDR3 DNA reads TGTGCCAGTAGTGTCTACGGGGTCCCGAACACTGAAGCTTTCTTT.

Written as DNA, the CDR3 is TGTGCCAGCAGGTCCGCTAACTATGGCTACACCTTC. It codes for CASRSANYGYTF. The chain recombines TRBV6-1 with TRBJ1-2; no definite D call. Per germline, CDR1 MNHNS and CDR2 SASEGT. V was clipped by 6 bases and J by 0 bases, with 5 bases between them. The length of the CDR3 is 12 residues.

To note about this clone: An end of the junction differs from the germline gene, which may be a read error. The chain links TRBV28 to TRBJ1-4; 7 nucleotides align to TRBD1. Germline V gives CDR1 MDHEN, CDR2 SYDVKM. CDR3 length equals 12 residues. CDR3 sequence reads: CASSLGPGQHSF. In DNA form, the CDR3 reads TGTGCCAGCAGTTTAGGACCGGGACAGCATTCTTTT.

The rearrangement joins TRBV30 to TRBJ1-1; TRBD1 might be the D (5 bases). The germline V and J ends were trimmed by 2 bases and 2 bases, with 18 bases remaining between them. The germline V gene encodes CDR1 GTSNPN and CDR2 SVGIG (reference sequence). CDR3 size: 16 residues. The CDR3, as DNA: TGTGCCTGGAGTTATTTTGGGTCTCAGGGTAACACTGAAGCTTTCTTT. Its translation: CAWSYFGSQGNTEAFF.

This clone was seen more than once but under ten times. The V gene is TRBV5-6, the J gene TRBJ2-2; possibly TRBD2 for D (5 bases). This CDR3 has 14 amino acids. Germline assignment: CDR1 SGHDT and CDR2 YYEEEE. Trimming shortened V by 3 bases and J by 7 bases, and 13 bases separated the two germline ends. CDR3 sequence: CASSSGTEGGELFF. The CDR3 DNA sequence: TGTGCCAGCAGCTCCGGAACAGAGGGCGGGGAGCTGTTTTTT.

The CDR3 loop is CASKQVNTEAFF. CDR3 DNA sequence: TGTGCCAGCAAACAGGTGAACACTGAAGCTTTCTTT. This chain links TRBV9 with TRBJ1-1; D perhaps matches TRBD1 (5 bases). The CDR3 has 12 amino acids. Germline assignment: CDR1 SGDLS and CDR2 YYNGEE. Between the trimmed V and J ends, which lost 6 bases and 0 bases, there was a span of 6 bases.

The V gene is TRBV6-6, the J gene TRBJ2-1, with 8 bases identical to TRBD1. CDR1 MNHNY and CDR2 SVGAGI come from the germline V gene (reference sequence). V gave up 4 bases and J gave up 5 bases; unmatched junction bases: 4. This CDR3 region has 14 residues. The CDR3 nucleotides are TGTGCCAGCAGTTTTTCGACAGGGGACAATGAGCAGTTCTTC. This sequence encodes CASSFSTGDNEQFF.

V usage is TRBV6-1 and J usage is TRBJ1-6; D uncertain. Between the trimmed V and J ends, which lost 1 base and 6 bases, there was a span of 13 bases. The CDR3 covers 16 residues. Germline-derived CDR1 and CDR2 are MNHNS and SASEGT. CDR3 residues: CASSEVPPRGNSPLHF. The CDR3 coding sequence is TGTGCCAGCAGTGAAGTGCCTCCGCGGGGTAATTCACCCCTCCACTTT.

This sequence joins TRBV11-2 and TRBJ1-1; D not certain. The germline V gene encodes CDR1 SGHAT and CDR2 FQNNGV. The CDR3 spans 16 residues. V lost 1 base and J lost 0, with 12 bases in between. The CDR3, as DNA: TGTGCCAGCAGCTTAGTCCCCGGACTGCTGAACACTGAAGCTTTCTTT. Amino acid sequence: CASSLVPGLLNTEAFF.

The chain combines TRBV19 with TRBJ2-7; 7 nucleotides agree with TRBD1. With V trimmed by 5 bases and J by 2 bases, 3 bases remained unmatched. Germline lookup yields CDR1 LNHDA and CDR2 SQIVND (reference sequence). The length of the CDR3 is 13 residues. CDR3 in amino acids: CASSGDSPYEQYF. The CDR3 DNA reads as TGTGCCAGTAGTGGGGACAGCCCCTACGAGCAGTACTTC.

The chain has TRBV25-1 and TRBJ1-2; 7 bases line up with TRBD1. V trimming: 6 bases; J trimming: 7 bases; junction bases outside the gene matches: 8. The CDR3 runs to 13 residues. In germline, CDR1 is MGHDK, CDR2 SYGVNS. Here the CDR3 DNA reads TGTGCCAGCAGGGCCGGGACAGCCGGTGGCTACACCTTC. Protein: CASRAGTAGGYTF.

This rearrangement joins TRBV18 to TRBJ1-1; 7 positions agree with TRBD1. The CDR3 has 14 amino acids. The junction had 9 bases not matched to a gene; V was cut back by 3 bases and J by 8 bases. From germline, CDR1 is KGHSH and CDR2 LQKENI. CDR3 in amino acids: CASSPSQGVVEAFF. The CDR3 DNA reads TGTGCCAGCTCACCGTCCCAGGGGGTCGTCGAAGCTTTCTTT.

CDR3 sequence: CASSMGPGQPQHF. CDR3 sequence (DNA): TGTGCCAGTAGTATGGGCCCTGGACAGCCCCAGCATTTT. J is TRBJ1-5 and V is TRBV19; no clear D. V was pared by 3 bases and J by 7 bases, with 10 bases between. This CDR3 comprises 13 residues. In germline, CDR1 is LNHDA, CDR2 SQIVND (reference sequence).

Remarks on this clone: Distinct nucleotide sequences in the sample also encode this CDR3. The chain carries TRBV18 and TRBJ1-1; D not resolved. The germline gives CDR1 KGHSH, CDR2 LQKENI. The V and J ends lost 3 bases and 5 bases respectively, with 10 bases between them. The CDR3 runs to 13 residues. In nucleotides, the CDR3 is TGTGCCAGCTCACCGTTGGGAGGAACTGAAGCTTTCTTT. Its translation: CASSPLGGTEAFF.

The CDR3 sequence: CASQNIAREDWTEAFF. CDR3 in DNA: TGTGCCAGTCAAAACATCGCCAGGGAGGATTGGACTGAAGCTTTCTTT. This chain uses TRBV19 with TRBJ1-1, with a weak D call TRBD1 (5 bases). Germline V CDR1 and CDR2: LNHDA, SQIVND (reference sequence). V lost 8 bases, J lost 5 bases, and 24 bases lay in between. The CDR3 consists of 16 residues.

The J gene is TRBJ2-4, the V gene TRBV5-6; tentative D call: TRBD2 (6 bases). V dropped 2 bases and J dropped 9 bases, with 15 bases sitting between them. This CDR3 is built from 14 residues. Germline V CDR1 and CDR2: SGHDT, YYEEEE. This CDR3 reads CASSFKGLGGIQYF. The CDR3 DNA is TGTGCCAGCAGCTTTAAGGGACTTGGAGGCATTCAGTACTTC.